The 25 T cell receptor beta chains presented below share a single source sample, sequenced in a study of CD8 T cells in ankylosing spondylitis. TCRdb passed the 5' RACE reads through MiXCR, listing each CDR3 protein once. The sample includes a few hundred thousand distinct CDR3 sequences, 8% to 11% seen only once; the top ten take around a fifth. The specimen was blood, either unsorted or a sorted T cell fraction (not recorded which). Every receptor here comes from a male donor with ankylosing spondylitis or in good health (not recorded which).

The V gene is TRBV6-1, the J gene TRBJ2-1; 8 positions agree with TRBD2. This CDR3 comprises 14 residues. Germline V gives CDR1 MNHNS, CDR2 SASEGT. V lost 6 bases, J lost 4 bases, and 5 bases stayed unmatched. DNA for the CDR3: TGTGCCAGCAGCCGGGGGGGCGGGTACAATGAGCAGTTCTTC. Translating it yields CASSRGGGYNEQFF.

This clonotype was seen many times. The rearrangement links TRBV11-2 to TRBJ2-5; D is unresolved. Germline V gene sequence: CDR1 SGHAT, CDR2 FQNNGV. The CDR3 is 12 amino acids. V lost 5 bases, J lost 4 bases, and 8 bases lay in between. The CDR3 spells CASSQNRETQYF. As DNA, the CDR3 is TGTGCCAGCAGCCAGAATCGAGAGACCCAGTACTTC.

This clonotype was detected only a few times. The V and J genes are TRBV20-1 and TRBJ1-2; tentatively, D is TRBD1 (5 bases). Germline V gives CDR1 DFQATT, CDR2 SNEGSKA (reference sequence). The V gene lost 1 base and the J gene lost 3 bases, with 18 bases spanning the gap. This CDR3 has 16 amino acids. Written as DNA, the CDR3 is TGCAGTGCTAGAGCCTCGGACAACCCTCGGGACTATGGCTACACCTTC. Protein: CSARASDNPRDYGYTF.

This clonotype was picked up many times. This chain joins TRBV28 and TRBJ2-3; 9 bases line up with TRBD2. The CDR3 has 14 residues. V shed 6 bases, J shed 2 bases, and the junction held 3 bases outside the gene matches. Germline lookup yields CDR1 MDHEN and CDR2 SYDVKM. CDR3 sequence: CASRAGGTTDTQYF. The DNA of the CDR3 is TGTGCCAGCAGAGCGGGGGGAACCACAGATACGCAGTATTTT.

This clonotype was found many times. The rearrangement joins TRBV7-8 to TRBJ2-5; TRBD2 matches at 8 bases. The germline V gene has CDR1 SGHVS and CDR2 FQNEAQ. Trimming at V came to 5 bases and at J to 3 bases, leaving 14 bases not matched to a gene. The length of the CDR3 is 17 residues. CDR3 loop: CASSPVGSGGAKETQYF. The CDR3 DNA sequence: TGTGCCAGCAGCCCTGTAGGGTCCGGGGGGGCTAAAGAGACCCAGTACTTC.

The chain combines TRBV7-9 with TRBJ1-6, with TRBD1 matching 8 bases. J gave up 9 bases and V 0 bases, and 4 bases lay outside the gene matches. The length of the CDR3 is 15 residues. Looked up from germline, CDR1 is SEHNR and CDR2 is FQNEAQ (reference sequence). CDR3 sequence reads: CASSLARTGLSPLHF. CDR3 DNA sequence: TGTGCCAGCAGCTTAGCCCGGACAGGGCTTTCACCCCTCCACTTT.

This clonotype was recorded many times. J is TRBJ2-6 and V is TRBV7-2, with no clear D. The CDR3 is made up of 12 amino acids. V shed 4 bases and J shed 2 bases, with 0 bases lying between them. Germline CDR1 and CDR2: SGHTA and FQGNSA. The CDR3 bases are TGTGCCAGCAGCTCTGGGGCCAACGTCCTGACTTTC. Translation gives CASSSGANVLTF.

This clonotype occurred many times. In DNA form, the CDR3 reads TGCGCCAGCAGCTTGGGGGTCTACAATGAGCAGTTCTTC. It specifies CASSLGVYNEQFF. The rearrangement links TRBV5-1 to TRBJ2-1; unclear D gene. The CDR3 extends over 13 amino acids. CDR1 and CDR2 from the germline V gene are SGHRS and YFSETQ. V was cut by 0 bases and J by 3 bases, with 4 bases left in between.

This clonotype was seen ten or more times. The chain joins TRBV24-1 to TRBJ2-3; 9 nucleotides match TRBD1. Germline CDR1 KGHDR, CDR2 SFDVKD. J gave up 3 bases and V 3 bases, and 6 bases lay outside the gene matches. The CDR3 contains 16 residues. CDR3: CATSDATGGITDTQYF. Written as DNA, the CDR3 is TGTGCCACCAGTGATGCGACAGGGGGGATAACAGATACGCAGTATTTT.

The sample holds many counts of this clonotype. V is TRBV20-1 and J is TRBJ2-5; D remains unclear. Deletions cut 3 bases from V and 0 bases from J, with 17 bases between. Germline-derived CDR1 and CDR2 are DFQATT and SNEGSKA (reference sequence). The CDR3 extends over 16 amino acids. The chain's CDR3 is CSASQEGLGNQETQYF. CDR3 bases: TGCAGTGCTAGCCAGGAAGGCCTCGGAAACCAAGAGACCCAGTACTTC.

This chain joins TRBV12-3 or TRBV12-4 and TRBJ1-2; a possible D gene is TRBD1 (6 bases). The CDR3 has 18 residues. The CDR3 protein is CTRSPRAGGEGYTYGYTF. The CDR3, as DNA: TGTACCCGCTCACCCCGGGCGGGGGGCGAGGGCTACACATATGGCTACACCTTC.

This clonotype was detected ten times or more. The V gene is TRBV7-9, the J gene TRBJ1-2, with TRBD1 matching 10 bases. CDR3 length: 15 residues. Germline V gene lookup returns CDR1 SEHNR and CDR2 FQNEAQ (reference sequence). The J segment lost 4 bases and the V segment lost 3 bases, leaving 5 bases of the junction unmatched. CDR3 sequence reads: CASSFGTGAGYGYTF. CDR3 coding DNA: TGTGCCAGCAGCTTCGGGACAGGGGCTGGCTATGGCTACACCTTC.

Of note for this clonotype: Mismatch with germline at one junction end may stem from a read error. The CDR3 nucleotides read TGTGCTAGCAGCTTATACGGTCGTCAGGGAGAGACCCAGTACTTC. Protein sequence: CASSLYGRQGETQYF. The chain is built from TRBV7-7 and TRBJ2-5; maybe TRBD1 (5 bases). Germline V gene sequence: CDR1 SSHAT, CDR2 FNYEAQ (reference sequence). CDR3 length: 15 residues. Together with reference TRBV7-7 and TRBJ2-5, the CDR3 gives the full variable domain: GAGVSQSPRYKVTKRGQDVTLRCDPISSHATLYWYQQALGQGPEFLTYFNYEAQPDKSGLPSDRFSAERPEGSISTLTIQRTEQRDSAMYRCASSLYGRQGETQYFGPGTRLLVL.

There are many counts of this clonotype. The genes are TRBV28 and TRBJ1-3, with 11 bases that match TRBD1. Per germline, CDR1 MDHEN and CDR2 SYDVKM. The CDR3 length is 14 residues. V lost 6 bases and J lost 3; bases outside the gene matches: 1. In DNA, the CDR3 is TGTGCCAGCAGGGGACAGGGGGGTGGAAACACCATATATTTT. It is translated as CASRGQGGGNTIYF.

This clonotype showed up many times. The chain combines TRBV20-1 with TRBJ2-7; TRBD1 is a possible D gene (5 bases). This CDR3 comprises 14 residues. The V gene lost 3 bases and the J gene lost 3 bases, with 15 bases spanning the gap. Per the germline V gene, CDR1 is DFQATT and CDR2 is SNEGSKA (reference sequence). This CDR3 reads CSASWAGKNYEQYF. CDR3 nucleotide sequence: TGCAGTGCTAGTTGGGCAGGGAAAAACTACGAGCAGTACTTC.

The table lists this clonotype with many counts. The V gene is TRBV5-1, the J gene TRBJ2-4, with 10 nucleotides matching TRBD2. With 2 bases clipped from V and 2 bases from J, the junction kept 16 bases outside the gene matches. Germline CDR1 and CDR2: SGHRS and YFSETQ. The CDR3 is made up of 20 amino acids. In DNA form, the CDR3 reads TGCGCCAGCAGCTTCAACGACGGATCTAGCGGGGGTTCAACCAAAAACATTCAGTACTTC. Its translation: CASSFNDGSSGGSTKNIQYF.

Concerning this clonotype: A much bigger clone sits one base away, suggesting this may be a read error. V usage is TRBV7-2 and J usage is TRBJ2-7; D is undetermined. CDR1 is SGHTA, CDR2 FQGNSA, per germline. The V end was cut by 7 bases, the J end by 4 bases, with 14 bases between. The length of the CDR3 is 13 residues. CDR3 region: CASNYTPQYEQYF. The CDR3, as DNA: TGTGCCAGCAACTATACCCCTCAGTACGAGCAGTACTTC.

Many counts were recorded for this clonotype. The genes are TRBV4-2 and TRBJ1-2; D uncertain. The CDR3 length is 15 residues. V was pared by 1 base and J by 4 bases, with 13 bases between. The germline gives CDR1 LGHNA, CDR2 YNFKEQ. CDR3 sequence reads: CASSQVGASTYGYTF. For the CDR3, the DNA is TGTGCCAGCAGCCAAGTGGGAGCCAGCACCTATGGCTACACCTTC.

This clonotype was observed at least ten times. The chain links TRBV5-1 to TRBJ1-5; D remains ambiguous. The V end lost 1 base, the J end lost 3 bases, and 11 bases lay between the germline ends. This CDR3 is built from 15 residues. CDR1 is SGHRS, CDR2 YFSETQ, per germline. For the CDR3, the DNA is TGCGCCAGCAGCTTGTCAACGGGTTTCAATCAGCCCCAGCATTTT. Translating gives CASSLSTGFNQPQHF.

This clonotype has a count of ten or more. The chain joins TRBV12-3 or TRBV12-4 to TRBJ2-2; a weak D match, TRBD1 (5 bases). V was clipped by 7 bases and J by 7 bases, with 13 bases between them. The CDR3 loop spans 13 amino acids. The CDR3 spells CASTPGADGELFF. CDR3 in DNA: TGTGCCAGCACCCCTGGGGCGGACGGGGAGCTGTTTTTT.

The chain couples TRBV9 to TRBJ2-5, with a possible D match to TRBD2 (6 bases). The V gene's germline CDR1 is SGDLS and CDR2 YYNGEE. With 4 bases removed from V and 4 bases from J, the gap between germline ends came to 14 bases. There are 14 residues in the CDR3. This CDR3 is CASSPTSKRETQYF. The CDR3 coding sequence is TGTGCCAGCAGCCCCACTAGCAAGAGAGAGACCCAGTACTTC.

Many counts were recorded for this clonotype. The CDR3 region is CASSLDLTDTQYF. The CDR3 bases are TGCGCCAGCAGCTTGGACCTGACAGATACGCAGTATTTT. The chain couples TRBV5-1 to TRBJ2-3; D remains ambiguous. CDR3 length: 13 amino acids. Trimming left V 0 bases short and J 3 bases short, with 5 bases between. Germline-derived CDR1 and CDR2 are SGHRS and YFSETQ.

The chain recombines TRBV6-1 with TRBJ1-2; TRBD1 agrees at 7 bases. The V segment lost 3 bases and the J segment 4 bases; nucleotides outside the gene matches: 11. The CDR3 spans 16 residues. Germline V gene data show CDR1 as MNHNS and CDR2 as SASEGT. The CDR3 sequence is CASSDVARGMSYGYTF. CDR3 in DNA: TGTGCCAGCAGTGACGTTGCCAGGGGGATGAGCTATGGCTACACCTTC.

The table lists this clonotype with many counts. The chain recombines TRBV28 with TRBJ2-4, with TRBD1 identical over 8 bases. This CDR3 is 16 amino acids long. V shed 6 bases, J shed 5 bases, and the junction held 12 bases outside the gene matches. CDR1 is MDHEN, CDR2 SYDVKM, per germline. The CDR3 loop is CASRGLGQGAQNIQYF. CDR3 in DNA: TGTGCCAGCAGAGGACTTGGGCAGGGGGCGCAAAACATTCAGTACTTC.

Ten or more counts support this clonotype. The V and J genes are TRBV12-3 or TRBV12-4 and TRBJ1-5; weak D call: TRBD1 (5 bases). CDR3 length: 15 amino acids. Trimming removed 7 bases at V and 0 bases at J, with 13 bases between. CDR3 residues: CASTLWGVSNQPQHF. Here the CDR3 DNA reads TGTGCCAGCACCCTATGGGGGGTTAGCAATCAGCCCCAGCATTTT.